The following is a TCR beta chain sequence with its context. No antigen is known for it. The identical CDR3 is also encoded by other nucleotide sequences in the sample. The data derive from a study of shared clonotypes between healthy human individuals. TCRdb's table, derived via immunoSEQ multiplex PCR, lists solely in-frame clones and lacks some. The sample yields 600,000 to 750,000 clones, about three quarters seen once. Everyone who donated was a Caucasian adult who lived in Nashville, Tennessee. Naive CD45RA+ and memory CD45RA-negative subsets were split from CD4+ cells. CDR3 length: 11 amino acids. CDR1 and CDR2 (germline): SGHKS, YYEKEE (reference sequence). The V end lost 2 bases, the J end lost 4 bases, and 4 bases lay between the germline ends. Study-level findings and limits: Only blood was sampled; tissue repertoires likely differ. Few donors restricted represented genetic and exposure-history diversity.

J is TRBJ2-7 and V is TRBV5-5; D gene uncertain. Sample: memory CD4+ T cells sorted from blood. Documented subset: CD45RA-negative fraction. This TCR derives from a woman younger than 45 in good health. CDR3 in amino acids: CASSFLYEQYF. As DNA, the CDR3 is TGTGCCAGCAGCTTTTTATACGAGCAGTACTTC.